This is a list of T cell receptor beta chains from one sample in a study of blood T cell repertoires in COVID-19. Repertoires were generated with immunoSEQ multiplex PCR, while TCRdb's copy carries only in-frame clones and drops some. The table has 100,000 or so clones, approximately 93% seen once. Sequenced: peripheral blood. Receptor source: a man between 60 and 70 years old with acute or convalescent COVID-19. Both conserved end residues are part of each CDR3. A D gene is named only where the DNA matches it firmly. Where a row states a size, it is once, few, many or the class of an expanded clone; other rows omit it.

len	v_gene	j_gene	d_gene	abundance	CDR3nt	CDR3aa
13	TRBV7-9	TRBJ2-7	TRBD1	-	TGTGCCAGCAGCTTATACGACAGGGGAGGCCAGTACTTC	CASSLYDRGGQYF
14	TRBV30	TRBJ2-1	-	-	TGTGCCTGGAGTGGAACAGGGACCTACAATGAGCAGTTCTTC	CAWSGTGTYNEQFF
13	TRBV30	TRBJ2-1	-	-	TGTGCCTGGCAAACAGACTCCTACAATGAGCAGTTCTTC	CAWQTDSYNEQFF
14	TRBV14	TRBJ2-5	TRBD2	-	TGTGCCAGCAGCGGGCTAGCGGGCCAAGAGACCCAGTACTTC	CASSGLAGQETQYF
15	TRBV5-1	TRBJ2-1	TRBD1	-	TGCGCCAGCAGCACGACAGGGAGCTCCTACAATGAGCAGTTCTTC	CASSTTGSSYNEQFF
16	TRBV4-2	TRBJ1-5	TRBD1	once	TGTGCCAGCAGCCAATATGGGGGGACAGGGAATCAGCCCCAGCATTTT	CASSQYGGTGNQPQHF
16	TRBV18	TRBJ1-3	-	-	TGTGCCAGCTCACCGGGGGGAGCGGTCTCTGGAAACACCATATATTTT	CASSPGGAVSGNTIYF
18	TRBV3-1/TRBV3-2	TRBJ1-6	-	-	TGTGCCAGCAGCCAGCTATTCTCGTCGAGCTCCTATAATTCACCCCTCCACTTT	CASSQLFSSSSYNSPLHF
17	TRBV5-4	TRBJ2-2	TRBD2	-	TGTGCCAGCAGCTTAGGCGGGAGAGCTTCCTCGTACGGGGAGCTGTTTTTT	CASSLGGRASSYGELFF
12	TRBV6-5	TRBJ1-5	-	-	TGTGCCAGCAGTTACTCGGGCCAGCCCCAGCATTTT	CASSYSGQPQHF
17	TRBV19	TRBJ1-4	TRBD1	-	TGTGCCAGTAGCACTTCAGGGGGCAGAATGCGTGGTGAAAAACTGTTTTTT	CASSTSGGRMRGEKLFF
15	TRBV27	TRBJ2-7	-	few	TGTGCCACCGTTACTCGGCGGGCAAGCTCCTACGAGCAGTACTTC	CATVTRRASSYEQYF
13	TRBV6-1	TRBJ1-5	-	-	TGTGCCAGCAGCCGAGGGAACAATCAGCCCCAGCATTTT	CASSRGNNQPQHF
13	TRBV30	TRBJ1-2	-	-	TGTGCCTGGAGTGTACTGGGGGGGGCTGGCTACACCTTC	CAWSVLGGAGYTF
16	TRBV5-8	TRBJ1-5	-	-	TGTGCCAGCAGCTATGGGACTCTCTTGAGCAATCAGCCCCAGCATTTT	CASSYGTLLSNQPQHF
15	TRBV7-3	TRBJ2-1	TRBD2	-	TGTGCCAGCAGCCTTCTAGCGGGAGTATACAATGAGCAGTTCTTC	CASSLLAGVYNEQFF
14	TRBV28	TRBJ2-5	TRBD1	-	TGTGCCAGCAGCCAGGGGGCGGGGTTCACGGCCCAGTACTTC	CASSQGAGFTAQYF
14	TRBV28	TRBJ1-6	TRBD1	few	TGTGCCAGCAGCTCCAGGGGGATAAGTTCACCCCTCCACTTT	CASSSRGISSPLHF
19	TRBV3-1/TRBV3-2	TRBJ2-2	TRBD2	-	TGTGCCAGCAGCGACCCCGGGACTAGCGGGAGTATATACGCCGGGGAGCTGTTTTTT	CASSDPGTSGSIYAGELFF
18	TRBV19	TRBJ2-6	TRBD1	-	TGTGCCAGTAGCATCTCTGTCGGCAGGGGGTCTGGGGCCAACGTCCTGACTTTC	CASSISVGRGSGANVLTF
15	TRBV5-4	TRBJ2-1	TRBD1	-	TGTGCCAGCGTCCCGGACAGGAGCTCCTACAATGAGCAGTTCTTC	CASVPDRSSYNEQFF
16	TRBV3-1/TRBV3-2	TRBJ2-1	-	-	TGTGCCAGCAGCCCCAGGCTAGCCGGAGCGGGTAATGAGCAGTTCTTC	CASSPRLAGAGNEQFF
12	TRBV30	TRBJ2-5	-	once	TGTGCCTGCCGAGGCAGGGTTGAGACCCAGTACTTC	CACRGRVETQYF
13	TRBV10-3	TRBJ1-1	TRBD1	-	TGTGCCATCAGGGACAGGGTGAACACTGAAGCTTTCTTT	CAIRDRVNTEAFF
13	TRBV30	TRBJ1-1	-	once	TGTGCCTGGGGTCGCGGGGTGAACACTGAAGCTTTCTTT	CAWGRGVNTEAFF
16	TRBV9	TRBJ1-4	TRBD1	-	TGTGCCAGCAGCGCGACAGGGGGCCGCCCTAATGAAAAACTGTTTTTT	CASSATGGRPNEKLFF
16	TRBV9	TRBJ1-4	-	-	TGTGCCAGCAGCCCCCGAGGGGCAGGGGCGAATGAAAAACTGTTTTTT	CASSPRGAGANEKLFF
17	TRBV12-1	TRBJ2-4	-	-	TGTGCCAGCAGCTTTGGGGGACTAGCGGGAGGGCAGAACATTCAGTACTTC	CASSFGGLAGGQNIQYF
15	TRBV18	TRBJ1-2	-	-	TGTGCCAGCTCACCCACGACAGGTCGCGTCTATGGCTACACCTTC	CASSPTTGRVYGYTF
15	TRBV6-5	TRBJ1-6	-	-	TGTGCCAGCACCGCGGGCCCCACCGTTAATTCACCCCTCCACTTT	CASTAGPTVNSPLHF
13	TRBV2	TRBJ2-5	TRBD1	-	TGTGCCAGCAGTGTGGGACAGGGCAAGACCCAGTACTTC	CASSVGQGKTQYF
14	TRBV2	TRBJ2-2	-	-	TGTGCCAGCAGTTATATGGGGGCGGGCGGGGAGCTGTTTTTT	CASSYMGAGGELFF
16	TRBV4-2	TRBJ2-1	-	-	TGTGCCAGCAGCCGAGACGTGCGGCCTACCTATAATGAGCAGTTCTTC	CASSRDVRPTYNEQFF
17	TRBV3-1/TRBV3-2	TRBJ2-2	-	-	TGTGCCAGCAGCCCCTCCCCCTTCCGGGAGCGGCCCGGGGAGCTGTTTTTT	CASSPSPFRERPGELFF
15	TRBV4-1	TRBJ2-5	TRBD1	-	TGCGCCAGCAGCCAAGACGGGGACAGACAAGAGACCCAGTACTTC	CASSQDGDRQETQYF
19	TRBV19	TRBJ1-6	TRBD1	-	TGTGCCAGTAGTAGGAGGACAGGGGCCTCTGAGGCCTATAATTCACCCCTCCACTTT	CASSRRTGASEAYNSPLHF